These T cell receptor beta chains were read from a single sample in a study of blood T cell repertoires in COVID-19. The method was immunoSEQ multiplex PCR; TCRdb's version includes in-frame clones alone and lacks a portion of them. Altogether 65,000 to 95,000 clones are present, roughly nine tenths being singletons, with the ten largest covering 2.6%. The sample comprised peripheral blood. The receptors were gathered from a man between 45 and 60 years old with COVID-19, enrolled during active disease. CDR3s include the opening cysteine and the closing phenylalanine or tryptophan. Size is omitted from some rows. Given values are once, few, many or a class for expanded clones.

clone size: once
V gene: TRBV7-2
CDR3 protein: CASSPTRNTGELFF

clone size: NA
V gene: TRBV5-1
CDR3 protein: CASSLRVGAYGYTF

clone size: NA
V gene: TRBV7-9
CDR3 protein: CASSSQGRNGELFF

clone size: NA
V gene: TRBV28
CDR3 protein: CASRPSSPVGEQYF

clone size: NA
V gene: TRBV4-1
CDR3 protein: CASSQRPGGETQYF

clone size: NA
V gene: TRBV5-4
CDR3 protein: CASSKATEETQYF

clone size: NA
V gene: TRBV6-5
CDR3 protein: CASSYFGGGTDTQYF

clone size: NA
V gene: TRBV30
CDR3 protein: CAWSEWLAGDTQYF

clone size: NA
V gene: TRBV19
CDR3 protein: CASSTVDRGPPIYGYTF

clone size: NA
V gene: TRBV30
CDR3 protein: CAWSVSTYEQYF

clone size: NA
V gene: TRBV3-1/TRBV3-2
CDR3 protein: CASSPSGLTYNEQFF

clone size: NA
V gene: TRBV5-1
CDR3 protein: CASSSGQGAIDEQFF

clone size: once
V gene: TRBV4-2
CDR3 protein: CASSPDSSRDGYTF

clone size: NA
V gene: TRBV3-1/TRBV3-2
CDR3 protein: CASSLIGTGEAFF

clone size: NA
V gene: TRBV14
CDR3 protein: CARTGSKQNPYSNQPQHF

clone size: NA
V gene: TRBV21-1
CDR3 protein: CASSKEDRANSYEQYF

clone size: NA
V gene: TRBV12-3/TRBV12-4
CDR3 protein: CASSPYPHYEQYF

clone size: NA
V gene: TRBV2
CDR3 protein: CASSPDSYSSYEQYF

clone size: NA
V gene: TRBV27
CDR3 protein: CASSPVGGASGELFF

clone size: NA
V gene: TRBV29-1
CDR3 protein: CSSKDRETRGAEQFF

clone size: NA
V gene: TRBV7-2
CDR3 protein: CASSLVGQGNYGYTF

clone size: NA
V gene: TRBV18
CDR3 protein: CASSPLGQGGGNTIYF

clone size: few
V gene: TRBV15
CDR3 protein: CATSGLPGLAEETQYF

clone size: NA
V gene: TRBV4-1
CDR3 protein: CASSHFDRGTTDTQYF

clone size: NA
V gene: TRBV5-1
CDR3 protein: CASSFLGPNTEAFF

clone size: NA
V gene: TRBV7-2
CDR3 protein: CASSSGQNTEAFF

clone size: once
V gene: TRBV9
CDR3 protein: CASSPARDTSYNSPLHF

clone size: NA
V gene: TRBV11-2
CDR3 protein: CASSLDRLAGYSEFF

clone size: NA
V gene: TRBV29-1
CDR3 protein: CSVDVNTQETQYF

clone size: few
V gene: TRBV6-1
CDR3 protein: CASSTSGYEQYF

clone size: NA
V gene: TRBV9
CDR3 protein: CASSSLAGADYEQYF

clone size: NA
V gene: TRBV6-2/TRBV6-3
CDR3 protein: CASSYSGGVVYEQYF

clone size: NA
V gene: TRBV5-1
CDR3 protein: CASRRTSGGGRADTQYF

clone size: NA
V gene: TRBV7-8
CDR3 protein: CASSLVGLEGYEQYF

clone size: NA
V gene: TRBV27
CDR3 protein: CASTLRWTGDYEQYF

clone size: NA
V gene: TRBV11-2
CDR3 protein: CASSLEAGLQETQYF

clone size: NA
V gene: TRBV28
CDR3 protein: CASSPRGQESYEQYF

clone size: few
V gene: TRBV11-2
CDR3 protein: CASSFLLAGGPGELFF

clone size: NA
V gene: TRBV4-3
CDR3 protein: CASGDRGDTEAFF

clone size: NA
V gene: TRBV24-1
CDR3 protein: CATRGTGRNQETQYF

clone size: NA
V gene: TRBV10-3
CDR3 protein: CAISEEREETQYF

clone size: NA
V gene: TRBV14
CDR3 protein: CASSQGPVRDTQYF

clone size: NA
V gene: TRBV5-4
CDR3 protein: CASSPGGAWDEQYF

clone size: NA
V gene: TRBV19
CDR3 protein: CASSPIADASSYNEQFF

clone size: NA
V gene: TRBV9
CDR3 protein: CASSSTPGWSNTEAFF

clone size: NA
V gene: TRBV27
CDR3 protein: CASSLGQGDTQYF

clone size: NA
V gene: TRBV6-6
CDR3 protein: CASSYSAGIYEQYF

clone size: NA
V gene: TRBV19
CDR3 protein: CASSITGTSPTDTQYF

clone size: NA
V gene: TRBV6-6
CDR3 protein: CASSYSGSNTGELFF

clone size: NA
V gene: TRBV27
CDR3 protein: CASSLRLAGVYNEQFF

clone size: NA
V gene: TRBV27
CDR3 protein: CASRGTGSFGSYSNQPQHF

clone size: NA
V gene: TRBV18
CDR3 protein: CASSGQRSTDTQYF